One and the same sample provided the 22 T cell receptor beta chains below, sequenced in a study of early T cells in non-severe SARS-CoV-2 infection. TCRdb re-called the 5' RACE reads with MiXCR, one entry per CDR3 protein. Of around 57,000 distinct CDR3 sequences listed, under 7.5% are singletons. Sequenced: whole blood. Receptor source: an adult who was a healthcare worker with PCR-confirmed SARS-CoV-2 infection or an uninfected control (not recorded which).

This clonotype was recorded a few times. The rearrangement joins TRBV12-3 or TRBV12-4 to TRBJ2-7, with 9 nucleotides matching TRBD2. J lost 4 bases, V lost 7 bases, and 14 bases had no gene match. CDR3 length equals 16 residues. The CDR3 bases are TGTGCCAGCACCGACTGGGGGCGGGGGGGCCTGTACGAGCAGTACTTC. This gives the protein CASTDWGRGGLYEQYF.

Note on this clonotype: A much more abundant neighbour one base away suggests this may be a read error. The chain carries TRBV6-1 and TRBJ1-1, with TRBD1 as a possible D gene (5 bases). The CDR3 has 13 amino acids. CDR1 MNHNS and CDR2 SASEGT come from the germline V gene. The V gene lost 6 bases and the J gene lost 5 bases, with 13 bases spanning the gap. The CDR3 sequence is CASRDGTLTEAFF. CDR3 nucleotide sequence: TGTGCCAGCAGAGACGGGACGCTGACTGAAGCTTTCTTT.

This clonotype was detected many times. The rearrangement uses TRBV20-1 and TRBJ2-7, with 8 bases lining up with TRBD1. CDR3 length: 15 residues. V lost 1 base to trimming and J lost 2 bases; unmatched junction nucleotides: 7. Germline CDR1 reads DFQATT; CDR2 reads SNEGSKA (reference sequence). The CDR3 sequence is CSARGRTGSPYEQYF. The CDR3 nucleotides are TGCAGTGCTAGAGGGAGGACAGGGTCCCCCTACGAGCAGTACTTC.

At least ten counts were recorded for this clonotype. The chain recombines TRBV20-1 with TRBJ2-7; D not certain. The CDR3 runs to 11 residues. Germline V gives CDR1 DFQATT, CDR2 SNEGSKA (reference sequence). Trimming took 4 bases from V and 7 from J, leaving 11 bases between them. The CDR3 DNA reads as TGCAGTGCTATATACGTCTGGGAGCAGTACTTC. It codes for CSAIYVWEQYF.

This clonotype was seen repeatedly, ten times or more. This rearrangement joins TRBV20-1 to TRBJ1-2, with 8 nucleotides matching TRBD1. J gave up 0 bases and V 6 bases, and 12 bases lay outside the gene matches. CDR3 length: 16 amino acids. Germline CDR1 and CDR2: DFQATT and SNEGSKA (reference sequence). The CDR3 sequence: CSAPPGGALSNYGYTF. The CDR3 nucleotides read TGCAGTGCCCCGCCAGGGGGCGCTTTATCTAACTATGGCTACACCTTC.

This clonotype has more than one count but fewer than ten. The CDR3 loop reads CASSYGRGDQPQHF. In nucleotides, the CDR3 is TGTGCCAGCAGTTACGGGAGGGGTGATCAGCCCCAGCATTTT. This chain links TRBV6-5 with TRBJ1-5; tentative D call: TRBD1 (5 bases). The V gene lost 2 bases and the J gene lost 5 bases, with 10 bases spanning the gap. Looked up from germline, CDR1 is MNHEY and CDR2 is SVGAGI. The CDR3 length is 14 residues.

This chain links TRBV30 with TRBJ2-1, with D maybe TRBD1 (5 bases). The CDR3 is 15 residues long. V was shortened by 0 bases and J by 4 bases, with 13 bases between the two germline ends. Per the germline V gene, CDR1 is GTSNPN and CDR2 is SVGIG (reference sequence). The CDR3 protein is CAWSVSRRQYNEQFF. CDR3 nucleotide sequence: TGTGCCTGGAGTGTATCTCGACGACAGTACAATGAGCAGTTCTTC.

This clonotype was seen many times. The gene calls are TRBV4-3 and TRBJ1-4; D might be TRBD1 (6 bases). The CDR3 covers 16 residues. Trimming took 0 bases from V and 8 from J, leaving 16 bases between them. CDR1 and CDR2 from the germline V gene are LGHNA and YSLEER. The CDR3: CASSQDPSRGWEKLFF. For the CDR3, the DNA is TGCGCCAGCAGCCAAGACCCTTCCAGGGGTTGGGAAAAACTGTTTTTT.

This chain uses TRBV4-3 with TRBJ2-3; D might be TRBD1 (5 bases). This CDR3 spans 17 amino acids. The germline gives CDR1 LGHNA, CDR2 YSLEER. V was trimmed by 1 base and J by 1 base, leaving 15 bases between them. CDR3 DNA: TGCGCCAGCAGCCAAGGGACCTGGGGCGAGGGCACAGATACGCAGTATTTT. Translating it yields CASSQGTWGEGTDTQYF.

This clonotype was recorded many times. The chain couples TRBV27 to TRBJ2-2, with TRBD1 identical over 7 bases. The CDR3 contains 16 residues. V lost 5 bases to trimming and J lost 2 bases; unmatched junction nucleotides: 8. The V gene's germline CDR1 is MNHEY and CDR2 SMNVEV (reference sequence). The CDR3 sequence: CASSLRDRPNTGELFF. Written as DNA, the CDR3 is TGTGCCAGCAGTCTAAGGGACAGACCAAACACCGGGGAGCTGTTTTTT.

The sample holds many counts of this clonotype. This chain joins TRBV20-1 and TRBJ2-7; D unclear. The CDR3 is made up of 11 amino acids. Trimming left V 6 bases short and J 7 bases short, with 13 bases between. The V gene's germline CDR1 is DFQATT and CDR2 SNEGSKA (reference sequence). The CDR3 here is CSANLGREQYF. As DNA, the CDR3 is TGCAGTGCCAACCTCGGCCGAGAGCAGTACTTC.

The chain recombines TRBV6-6 with TRBJ2-3, with no clear D. Germline V CDR1 and CDR2: MNHNY, SVGAGI (reference sequence). The CDR3 covers 12 residues. V shed 2 bases and J shed 1 base, with 1 base lying between them. The DNA of the CDR3 is TGTGCCAGCAGTTACCGCACAGATACGCAGTATTTT. It yields the protein CASSYRTDTQYF.

This clonotype was counted many times. The V call is TRBV2, the J call TRBJ1-4, with a tentative D call TRBD1 (6 bases). The CDR3 is made up of 14 amino acids. Trimming removed 4 bases at V and 7 bases at J, with 13 bases between. Germline CDR1 reads SNHLY; CDR2 reads FYNNEI. CDR3 in amino acids: CASSATGIGEKLFF. Here the CDR3 DNA reads TGTGCCAGCAGTGCCACAGGGATAGGTGAAAAACTGTTTTTT.

The chain couples TRBV6-1 to TRBJ1-2; unclear D gene. Per the germline V gene, CDR1 is MNHNS and CDR2 is SASEGT. Trimming removed 6 bases from V and 2 bases from J, with 13 bases in between. This CDR3 has 14 residues. CDR3 residues: CASSGGIRNYGYTF. The CDR3 DNA reads TGTGCCAGCAGCGGCGGGATTAGAAACTATGGCTACACCTTC.

This clonotype showed up many times. This chain uses TRBV20-1 with TRBJ2-7; possibly TRBD2 for D (5 bases). CDR3 size: 14 residues. Germline V gene data show CDR1 as DFQATT and CDR2 as SNEGSKA (reference sequence). The V end was cut by 6 bases, the J end by 4 bases, with 19 bases between. The CDR3 region is CSAPPDWEGYEQYF. The CDR3 DNA sequence: TGCAGTGCCCCGCCGGACTGGGAAGGATACGAGCAGTACTTC.

This clonotype turned up a few times. This chain connects TRBV25-1 to TRBJ1-4; D is unresolved. Trimming cost V 8 bases and J 8 bases, with 27 bases left between them. The CDR3 totals 17 residues. The germline V gene encodes CDR1 MGHDK and CDR2 SYGVNS. The CDR3 nucleotides are TGTGCCAGCGGACCCGGGGTCGCGGGCGGAGTTCTGGAAAAACTGTTTTTT. Its protein product is CASGPGVAGGVLEKLFF.

This clonotype was found many times. The chain recombines TRBV12-3 or TRBV12-4 with TRBJ1-1; TRBD1 might be the D (5 bases). V lost 3 bases and J lost 6, with 14 bases in between. This CDR3 has 14 amino acids. The CDR3 spells CASSFFGGAAEAFF. CDR3 sequence (DNA): TGTGCCAGCAGTTTCTTCGGCGGGGCTGCTGAAGCTTTCTTT.

The chain has TRBV12-3 or TRBV12-4 and TRBJ1-2, with D perhaps TRBD1 (5 bases). The length of the CDR3 is 16 residues. Trimming took off 0 bases at V and 5 bases at J, with 16 bases between the two ends. DNA for the CDR3: TGTGCCAGCAGTTTAGCGCTCGCGGGGGAAGGGTATGGCTACACCTTC. Protein sequence: CASSLALAGEGYGYTF.

This chain links TRBV4-3 with TRBJ2-5; the match to TRBD2 covers 9 bases. Germline CDR1 is LGHNA and CDR2 is YSLEER. The CDR3 totals 16 residues. The junction had 8 bases not matched to a gene; V was cut back by 4 bases and J by 2 bases. DNA for the CDR3: TGCGCCAGCAGCCCCAGACTAGCGGCGGATCAAGAGACCCAGTACTTC. Protein product: CASSPRLAADQETQYF.

This clonotype was detected ten times or more. The genes are TRBV7-9 and TRBJ1-2; 7 bases align to TRBD1. CDR1 is SEHNR, CDR2 FQNEAQ, per germline (reference sequence). The CDR3 consists of 14 residues. The junction had 8 bases not matched to a gene; V was cut back by 4 bases and J by 6 bases. In DNA, the CDR3 is TGTGCCAGCAGCTCTTATCGGGACAGCGATGGCTACACCTTC. Residues: CASSSYRDSDGYTF.

This clonotype occurred a few times. The chain is built from TRBV11-2 and TRBJ2-5, with TRBD2 matching 9 bases. The CDR3 runs to 15 residues. Germline V gene sequence: CDR1 SGHAT, CDR2 FQNNGV. The trim removed 7 bases at V and 5 bases at J, leaving 11 bases unmatched. CDR3 nucleotides: TGTGCCAGCACCCGCGGGGGACTAGCAACCGAGACCCAGTACTTC. This translates into CASTRGGLATETQYF.

Ten or more counts support this clonotype. The CDR3 DNA follows: TGTGCGTCCCACCGGGGGCTAAACTATGGCTACACCTTC. It specifies CASHRGLNYGYTF. The rearrangement uses TRBV5-5 and TRBJ1-2; perhaps TRBD1 as D (6 bases). Germline CDR1 is SGHKS and CDR2 is YYEKEE (reference sequence). The CDR3 loop spans 13 amino acids.